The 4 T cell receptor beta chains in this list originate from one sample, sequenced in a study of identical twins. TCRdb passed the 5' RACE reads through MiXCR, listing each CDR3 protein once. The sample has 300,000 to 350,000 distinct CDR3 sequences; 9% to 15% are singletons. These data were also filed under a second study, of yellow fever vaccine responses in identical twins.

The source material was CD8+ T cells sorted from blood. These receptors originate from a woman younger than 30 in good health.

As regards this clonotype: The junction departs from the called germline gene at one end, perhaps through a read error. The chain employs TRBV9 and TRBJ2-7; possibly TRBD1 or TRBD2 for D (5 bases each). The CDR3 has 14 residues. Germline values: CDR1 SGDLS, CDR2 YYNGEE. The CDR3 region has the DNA TGTGCCTGCAGCGTAGGGACGGGAACCTACGAGCAGTACTTC. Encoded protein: CACSVGTGTYEQYF.

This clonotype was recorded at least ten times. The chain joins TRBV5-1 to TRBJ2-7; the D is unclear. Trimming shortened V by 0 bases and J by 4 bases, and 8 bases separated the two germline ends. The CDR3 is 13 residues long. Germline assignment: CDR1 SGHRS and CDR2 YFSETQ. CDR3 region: CASSLDVSYEQYV. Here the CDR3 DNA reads TGCGCCAGCAGCTTGGATGTGTCTTACGAGCAGTACGTC.

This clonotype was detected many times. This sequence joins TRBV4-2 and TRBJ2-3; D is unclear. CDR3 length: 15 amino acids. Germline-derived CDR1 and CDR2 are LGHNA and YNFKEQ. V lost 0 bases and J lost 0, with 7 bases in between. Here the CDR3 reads CASSQERTSTDTQYF. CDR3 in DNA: TGTGCCAGCAGCCAAGAGCGTACTAGCACAGATACGCAGTATTTT.

As DNA, the CDR3 is TGCAGTGCTCGCCGACGAAGACGGGCTGGAACCCAGTACTTC. Encoded protein: CSARRRRRAGTQYF. The J gene is TRBJ2-5, the V gene TRBV20-1; D is unclear. Trimming took 5 bases from V and 8 from J, leaving 21 bases between them. The germline gives CDR1 DFQATT, CDR2 SNEGSKA (reference sequence). This CDR3 comprises 14 residues.